This T cell receptor beta chain is drawn from a study of shared clonotypes between healthy human individuals. Generated by immunoSEQ multiplex PCR, the TCRdb table keeps only in-frame clones and is missing some. Found here are about 2.1 million clones, 85% to 95% of them singletons; the top ten hold more than 1.5%. V was clipped by 6 bases and J by 5 bases; unmatched bases: 13. From germline, CDR1 is SEHNR and CDR2 FQNEAQ (reference sequence). The CDR3 loop spans 16 amino acids. Naivety among CD8 cells was defined by CD45RO negativity and positive CCR7 selection, thereby excluding terminally differentiated effector memory CD45RA+ cells.

The sample comprised naive CD8+ T cells from PBMCs. This chain connects TRBV7-9 to TRBJ2-3; 8 positions agree with TRBD1. The clonotype was recovered from a man aged 18 to 29 in good health. Some clones in this sample may be carry-over from other donors' samples. This chain's CDR3 is CASRARTGSVRDTQYF. CDR3 coding DNA: TGTGCCAGCAGGGCGCGGACAGGGTCTGTTAGAGATACGCAGTATTTT.